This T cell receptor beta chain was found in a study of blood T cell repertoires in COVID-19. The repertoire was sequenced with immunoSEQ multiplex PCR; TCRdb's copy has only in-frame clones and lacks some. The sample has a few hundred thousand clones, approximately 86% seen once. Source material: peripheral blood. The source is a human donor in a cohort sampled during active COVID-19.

The CDR3 reads CASGLAREVYNEQFF. For the CDR3, the DNA is TGTGCCAGCGGTCTGGCGCGGGAGGTCTACAATGAGCAGTTCTTC. V gene TRBV27 combines with J gene TRBJ2-1; 8 bases match TRBD2. This CDR3 region has 15 residues. Germline CDR1 and CDR2: MNHEY and SMNVEV (reference sequence). Trimming at V came to 8 bases and at J to 3 bases, leaving 9 bases not matched to a gene.